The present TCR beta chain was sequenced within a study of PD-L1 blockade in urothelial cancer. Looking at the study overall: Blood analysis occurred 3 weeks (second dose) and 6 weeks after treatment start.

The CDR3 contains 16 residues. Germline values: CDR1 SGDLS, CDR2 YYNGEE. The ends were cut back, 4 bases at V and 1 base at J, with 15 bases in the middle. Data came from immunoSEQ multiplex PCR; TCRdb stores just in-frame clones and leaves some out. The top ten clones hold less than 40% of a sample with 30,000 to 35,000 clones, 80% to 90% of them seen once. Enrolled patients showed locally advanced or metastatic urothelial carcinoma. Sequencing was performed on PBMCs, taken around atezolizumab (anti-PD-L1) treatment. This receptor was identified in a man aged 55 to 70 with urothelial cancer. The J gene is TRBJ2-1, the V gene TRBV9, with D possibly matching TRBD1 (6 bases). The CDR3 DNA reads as TGTGCCAGCAGCCCCCGGTGGACAGTTTCCTACAATGAGCAGTTCTTC. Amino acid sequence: CASSPRWTVSYNEQFF.